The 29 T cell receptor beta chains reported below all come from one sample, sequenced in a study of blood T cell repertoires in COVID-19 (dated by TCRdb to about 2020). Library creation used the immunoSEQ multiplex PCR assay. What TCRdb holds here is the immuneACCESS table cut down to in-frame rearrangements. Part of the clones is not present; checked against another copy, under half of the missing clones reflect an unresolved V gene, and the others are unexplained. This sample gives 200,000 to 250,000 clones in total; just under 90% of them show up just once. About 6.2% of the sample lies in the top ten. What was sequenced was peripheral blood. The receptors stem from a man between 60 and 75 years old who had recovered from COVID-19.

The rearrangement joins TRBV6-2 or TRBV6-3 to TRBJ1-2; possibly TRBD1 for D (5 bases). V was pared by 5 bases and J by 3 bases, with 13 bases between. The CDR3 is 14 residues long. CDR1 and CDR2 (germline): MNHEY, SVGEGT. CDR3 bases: TGTGCCAGCAGTCAAACTGGGACTTACTATGGCTACACCTTC. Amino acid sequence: CASSQTGTYYGYTF.

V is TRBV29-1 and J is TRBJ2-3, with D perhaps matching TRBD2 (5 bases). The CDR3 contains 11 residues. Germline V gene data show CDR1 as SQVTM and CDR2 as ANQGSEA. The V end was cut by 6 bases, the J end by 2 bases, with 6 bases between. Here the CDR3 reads CSVGDTDTQYF. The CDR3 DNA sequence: TGCAGCGTCGGGGACACAGATACGCAGTATTTT.

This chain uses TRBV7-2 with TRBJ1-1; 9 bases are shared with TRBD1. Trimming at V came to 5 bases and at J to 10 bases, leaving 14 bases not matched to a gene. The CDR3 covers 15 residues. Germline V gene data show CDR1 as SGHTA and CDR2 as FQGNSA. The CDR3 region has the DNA TGTGCCAGCAGCCTAACGCCGGGACAGGGTTTATTAGCTTTCTTT. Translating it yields CASSLTPGQGLLAFF.

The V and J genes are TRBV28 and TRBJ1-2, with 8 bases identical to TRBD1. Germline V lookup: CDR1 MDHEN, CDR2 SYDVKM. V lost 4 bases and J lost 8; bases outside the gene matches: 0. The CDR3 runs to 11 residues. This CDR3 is CASSWDRGYTF. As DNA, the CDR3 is TGTGCCAGCAGTTGGGACAGGGGCTACACCTTC.

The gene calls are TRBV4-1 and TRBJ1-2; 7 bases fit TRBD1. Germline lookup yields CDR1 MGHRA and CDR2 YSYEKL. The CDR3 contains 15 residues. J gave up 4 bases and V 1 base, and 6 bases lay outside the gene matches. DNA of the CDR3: TGCGCCAGCAGCCAAGTGACAGGGTTCAGCTATGGCTACACCTTC. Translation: CASSQVTGFSYGYTF.

CDR3 residues: CASSLGGTGHYEQYF. The CDR3 DNA reads as TGTGCCAGCAGTCTAGGGGGGACAGGGCACTACGAGCAGTACTTC. The chain employs TRBV28 and TRBJ2-7; TRBD1 agrees at 9 bases. Germline V CDR1 and CDR2: MDHEN, SYDVKM. V gave up 5 bases and J gave up 3 bases; unmatched junction bases: 8. This CDR3 contains 15 residues.

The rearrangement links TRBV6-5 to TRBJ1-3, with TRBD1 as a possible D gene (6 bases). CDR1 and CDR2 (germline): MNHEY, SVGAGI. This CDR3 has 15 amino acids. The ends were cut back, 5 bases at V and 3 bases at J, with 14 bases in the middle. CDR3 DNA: TGTGCCAGCAGTCGGACAGCCTCTGATGGAAACACCATATATTTT. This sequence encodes CASSRTASDGNTIYF.

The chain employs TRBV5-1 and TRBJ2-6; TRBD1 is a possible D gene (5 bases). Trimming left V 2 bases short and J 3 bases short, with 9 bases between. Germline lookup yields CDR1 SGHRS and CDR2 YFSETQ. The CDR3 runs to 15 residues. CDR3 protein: CASSFQGGGANVLTF. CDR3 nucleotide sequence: TGCGCCAGCAGCTTCCAGGGTGGTGGGGCCAACGTCCTGACTTTC.

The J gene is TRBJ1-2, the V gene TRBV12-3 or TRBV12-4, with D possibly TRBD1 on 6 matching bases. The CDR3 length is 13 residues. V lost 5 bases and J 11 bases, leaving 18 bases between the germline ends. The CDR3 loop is CASSPTPGGRYTF. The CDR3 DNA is TGTGCCAGCAGTCCCACACCTGGGGGCCGTTACACCTTC.

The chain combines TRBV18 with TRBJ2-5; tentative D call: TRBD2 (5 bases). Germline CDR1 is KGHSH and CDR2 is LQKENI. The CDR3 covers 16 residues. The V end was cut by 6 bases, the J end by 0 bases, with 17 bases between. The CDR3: CASSHLSGWDQETQYF. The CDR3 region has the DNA TGTGCCAGCTCCCATCTCTCGGGGTGGGACCAAGAGACCCAGTACTTC.

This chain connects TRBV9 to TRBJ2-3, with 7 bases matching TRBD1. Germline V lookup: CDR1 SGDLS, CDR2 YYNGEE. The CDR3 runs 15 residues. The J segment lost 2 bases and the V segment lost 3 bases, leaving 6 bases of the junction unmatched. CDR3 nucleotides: TGTGCCAGCAGCGCACAGGGGTTTGACACAGATACGCAGTATTTT. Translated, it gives CASSAQGFDTDTQYF. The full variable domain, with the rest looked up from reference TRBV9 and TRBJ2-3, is DSGVTQTPKHLITATGQRVTLRCSPRSGDLSVYWYQQSLDQGLQFLIQYYNGEERAKGNILERFSAQQFPDLHSELNLSSLELGDSALYFCASSAQGFDTDTQYFGPGTRLTVL.

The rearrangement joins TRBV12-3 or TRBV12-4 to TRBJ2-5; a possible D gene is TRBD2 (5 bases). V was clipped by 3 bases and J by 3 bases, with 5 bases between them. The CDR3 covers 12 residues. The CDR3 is CASSFGEETQYF. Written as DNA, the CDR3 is TGTGCCAGCAGTTTCGGGGAAGAGACCCAGTACTTC.

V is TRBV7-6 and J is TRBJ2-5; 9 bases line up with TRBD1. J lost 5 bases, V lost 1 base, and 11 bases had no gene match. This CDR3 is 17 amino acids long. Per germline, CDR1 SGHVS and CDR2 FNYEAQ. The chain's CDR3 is CASSLVATGGFVETQYF. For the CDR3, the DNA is TGTGCCAGCAGCTTAGTTGCGACAGGGGGTTTTGTGGAGACCCAGTACTTC.

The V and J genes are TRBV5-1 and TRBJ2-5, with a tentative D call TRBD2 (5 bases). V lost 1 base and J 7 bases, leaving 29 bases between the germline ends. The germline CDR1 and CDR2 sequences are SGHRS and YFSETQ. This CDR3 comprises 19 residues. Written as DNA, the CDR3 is TGCGCCAGCAGCTTGAGACTTCCCGGACTGAGGTCCGTGGGCTCGACCCAGTACTTC. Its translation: CASSLRLPGLRSVGSTQYF.

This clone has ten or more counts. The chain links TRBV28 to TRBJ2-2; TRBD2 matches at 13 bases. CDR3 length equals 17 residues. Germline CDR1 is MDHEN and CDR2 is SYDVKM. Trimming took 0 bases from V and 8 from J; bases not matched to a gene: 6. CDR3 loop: CASSLWELAGGPGELFF. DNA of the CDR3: TGTGCCAGCAGTTTATGGGAACTAGCGGGAGGGCCTGGGGAGCTGTTTTTT.

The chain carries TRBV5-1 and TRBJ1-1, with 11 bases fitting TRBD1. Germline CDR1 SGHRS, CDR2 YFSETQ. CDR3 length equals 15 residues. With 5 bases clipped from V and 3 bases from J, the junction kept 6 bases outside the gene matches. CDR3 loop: CASRRPGQGDTEAFF. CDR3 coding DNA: TGCGCCAGCAGGAGGCCGGGACAGGGGGACACTGAAGCTTTCTTT. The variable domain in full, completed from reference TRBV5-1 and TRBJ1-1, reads KAGVTQTPRYLIKTRGQQVTLSCSPISGHRSVSWYQQTPGQGLQFLFEYFSETQRNKGNFPGRFSGRQFSNSRSEMNVSTLELGDSALYLCASRRPGQGDTEAFFGQGTRLTVV.

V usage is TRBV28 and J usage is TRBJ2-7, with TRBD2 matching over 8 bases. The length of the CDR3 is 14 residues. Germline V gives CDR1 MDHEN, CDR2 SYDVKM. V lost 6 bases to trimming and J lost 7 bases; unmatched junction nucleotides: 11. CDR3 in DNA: TGTGCCAGCAGGGGGAGCGGGAGTATTGTAGAGCAGTACTTC. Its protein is CASRGSGSIVEQYF.

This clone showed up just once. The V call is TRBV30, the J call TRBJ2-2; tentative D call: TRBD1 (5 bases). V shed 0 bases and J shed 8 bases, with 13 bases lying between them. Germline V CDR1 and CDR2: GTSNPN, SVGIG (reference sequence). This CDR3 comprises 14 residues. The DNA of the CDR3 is TGTGCCTGGAGTGTGCTCCAGGGTTTGGGGGAGCTGTTTTTT. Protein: CAWSVLQGLGELFF.

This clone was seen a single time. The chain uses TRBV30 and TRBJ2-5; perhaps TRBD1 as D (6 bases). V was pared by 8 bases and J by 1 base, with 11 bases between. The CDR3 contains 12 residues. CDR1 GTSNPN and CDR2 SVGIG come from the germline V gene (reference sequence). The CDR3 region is CAGRGSQETQYF. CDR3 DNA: TGTGCCGGCAGGGGAAGCCAAGAGACCCAGTACTTC.

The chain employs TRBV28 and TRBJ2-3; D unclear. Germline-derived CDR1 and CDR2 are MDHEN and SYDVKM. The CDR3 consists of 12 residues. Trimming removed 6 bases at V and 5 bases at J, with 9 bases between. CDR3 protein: CASSTTQDTQYF. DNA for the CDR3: TGTGCCAGCAGCACTACCCAAGATACGCAGTATTTT. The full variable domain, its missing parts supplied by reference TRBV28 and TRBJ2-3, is DVKVTQSSRYLVKRTGEKVFLECVQDMDHENMFWYRQDPGLGLRLIYFSYDVKMKEKGDIPEGYSVSREKKERFSLILESASTNQTSMYLCASSTTQDTQYFGPGTRLTVL.

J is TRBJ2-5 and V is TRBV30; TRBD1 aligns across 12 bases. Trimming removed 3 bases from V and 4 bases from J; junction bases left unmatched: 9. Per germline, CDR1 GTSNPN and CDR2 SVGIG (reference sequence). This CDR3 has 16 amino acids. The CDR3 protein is CAWSPGQGARVETQYF. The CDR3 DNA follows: TGTGCCTGGAGCCCGGGACAGGGGGCGCGAGTAGAGACCCAGTACTTC.

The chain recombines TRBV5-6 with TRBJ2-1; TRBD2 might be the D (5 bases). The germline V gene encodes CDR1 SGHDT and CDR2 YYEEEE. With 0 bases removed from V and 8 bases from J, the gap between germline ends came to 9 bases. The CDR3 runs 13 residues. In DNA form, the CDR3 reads TGTGCCAGCAGCTTGGTAGCGAAGGATGAGCAGTTCTTC. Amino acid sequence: CASSLVAKDEQFF.

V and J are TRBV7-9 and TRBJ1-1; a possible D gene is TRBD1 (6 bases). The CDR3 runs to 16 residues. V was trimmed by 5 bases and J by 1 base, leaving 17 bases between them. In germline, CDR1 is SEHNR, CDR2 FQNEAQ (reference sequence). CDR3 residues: CASSPKMGAWNTEAFF. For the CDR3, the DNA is TGTGCCAGCAGCCCAAAAATGGGGGCGTGGAACACTGAAGCTTTCTTT.

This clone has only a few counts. As DNA, the CDR3 is TGTGCCACCAGTGAGCCTAGGACAGGGGGCCGGGAAAAACTGTTTTTT. Protein product: CATSEPRTGGREKLFF. The V gene is TRBV24-1, the J gene TRBJ1-4; TRBD1 agrees at 11 bases. V was pared by 4 bases and J by 8 bases, with 8 bases of the junction left unmatched. The length of the CDR3 is 16 residues. Germline lookup yields CDR1 KGHDR and CDR2 SFDVKD.

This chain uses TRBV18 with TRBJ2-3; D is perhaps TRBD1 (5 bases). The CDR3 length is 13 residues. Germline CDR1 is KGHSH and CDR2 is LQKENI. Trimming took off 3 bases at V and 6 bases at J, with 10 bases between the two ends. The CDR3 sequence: CASSPSRADTQYF. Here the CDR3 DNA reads TGTGCCAGCTCACCGTCCAGGGCGGATACGCAGTATTTT.

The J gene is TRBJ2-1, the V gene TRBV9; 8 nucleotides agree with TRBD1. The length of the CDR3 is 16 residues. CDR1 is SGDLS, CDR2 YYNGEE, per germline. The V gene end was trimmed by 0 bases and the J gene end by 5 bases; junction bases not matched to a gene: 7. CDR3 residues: CASSVGLGTGDNEQFF. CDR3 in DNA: TGTGCCAGCAGCGTAGGACTTGGGACAGGAGACAATGAGCAGTTCTTC. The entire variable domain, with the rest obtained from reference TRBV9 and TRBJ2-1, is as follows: DSGVTQTPKHLITATGQRVTLRCSPRSGDLSVYWYQQSLDQGLQFLIQYYNGEERAKGNILERFSAQQFPDLHSELNLSSLELGDSALYFCASSVGLGTGDNEQFFGPGTRLTVL.

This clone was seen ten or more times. CDR3 sequence reads: CASSETGSNQPQHF. The CDR3 nucleotides read TGCGCCAGCAGCGAGACTGGAAGCAATCAGCCCCAGCATTTT. The chain carries TRBV5-1 and TRBJ1-5, with D hard to call. Germline CDR1 SGHRS, CDR2 YFSETQ. The length of the CDR3 is 14 residues. V was pared by 4 bases and J by 1 base, with 9 bases between.

The CDR3 DNA follows: TGTGCCAGTAGTATAGTGCTAGGTCCGAACACCGGGGAGCTGTTTTTT. It is translated as CASSIVLGPNTGELFF. J is TRBJ2-2 and V is TRBV19; D is undetermined. The CDR3 has 16 residues. Germline V CDR1 and CDR2: LNHDA, SQIVND (reference sequence). The germline V and J ends were trimmed by 1 base and 0 bases, with 9 bases remaining between them.

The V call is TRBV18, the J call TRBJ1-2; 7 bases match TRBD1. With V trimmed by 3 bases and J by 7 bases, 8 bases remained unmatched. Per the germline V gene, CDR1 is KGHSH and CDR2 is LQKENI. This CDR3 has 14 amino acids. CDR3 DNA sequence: TGTGCCAGCTCACCTACACAGGGGCTTGGTGGCTACACCTTC. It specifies CASSPTQGLGGYTF.